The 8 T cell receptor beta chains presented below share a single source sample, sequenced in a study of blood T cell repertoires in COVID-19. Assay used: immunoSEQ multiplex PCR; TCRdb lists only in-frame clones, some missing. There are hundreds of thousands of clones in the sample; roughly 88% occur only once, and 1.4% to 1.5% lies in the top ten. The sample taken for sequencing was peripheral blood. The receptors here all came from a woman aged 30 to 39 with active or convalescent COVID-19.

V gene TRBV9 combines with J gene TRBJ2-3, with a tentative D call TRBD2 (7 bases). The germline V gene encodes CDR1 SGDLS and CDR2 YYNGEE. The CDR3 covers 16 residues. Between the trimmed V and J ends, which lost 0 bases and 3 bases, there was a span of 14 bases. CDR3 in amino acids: CASSVAGRGDTDTQYF. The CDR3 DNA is TGTGCCAGCAGCGTAGCAGGGAGGGGGGATACAGATACGCAGTATTTT. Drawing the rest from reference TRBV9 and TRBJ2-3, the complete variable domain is DSGVTQTPKHLITATGQRVTLRCSPRSGDLSVYWYQQSLDQGLQFLIQYYNGEERAKGNILERFSAQQFPDLHSELNLSSLELGDSALYFCASSVAGRGDTDTQYFGPGTRLTVL.

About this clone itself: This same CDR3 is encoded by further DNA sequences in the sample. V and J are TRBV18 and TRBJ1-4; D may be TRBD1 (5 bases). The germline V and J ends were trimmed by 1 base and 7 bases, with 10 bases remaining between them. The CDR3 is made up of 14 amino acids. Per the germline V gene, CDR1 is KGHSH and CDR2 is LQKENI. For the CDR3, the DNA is TGTGCCAGCTCACCACAGGGGTGGGGTGAAAAACTGTTTTTT. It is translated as CASSPQGWGEKLFF.

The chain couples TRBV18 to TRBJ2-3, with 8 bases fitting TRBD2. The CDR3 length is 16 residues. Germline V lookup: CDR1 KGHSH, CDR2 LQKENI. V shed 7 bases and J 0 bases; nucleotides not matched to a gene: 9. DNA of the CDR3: TGTGCCAGCTACCCCCTAGCGGGCTCCAGCACAGATACGCAGTATTTT. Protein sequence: CASYPLAGSSTDTQYF.

DNA for the CDR3: TGTGCCTGGAGGGCGCAGGGGGGCACCTACGAGCAGTACTTC. Amino acids: CAWRAQGGTYEQYF. The chain recombines TRBV30 with TRBJ2-7, with TRBD1 as a possible D gene (7 bases). Germline values: CDR1 GTSNPN, CDR2 SVGIG (reference sequence). Trimming pared 3 bases from V and 2 bases from J, leaving 14 bases between. The CDR3 runs 14 residues.

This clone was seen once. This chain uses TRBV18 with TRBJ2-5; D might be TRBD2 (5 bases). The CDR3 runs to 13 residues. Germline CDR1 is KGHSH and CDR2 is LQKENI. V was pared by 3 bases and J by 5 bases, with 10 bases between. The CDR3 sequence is CASSPTMEETQYF. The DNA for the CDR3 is TGTGCCAGCTCACCGACTATGGAGGAGACCCAGTACTTC.

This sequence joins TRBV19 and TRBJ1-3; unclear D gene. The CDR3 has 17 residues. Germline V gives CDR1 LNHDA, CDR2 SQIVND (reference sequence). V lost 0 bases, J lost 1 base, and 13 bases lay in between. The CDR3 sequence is CASSIDQVLRSGNTIYF. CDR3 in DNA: TGTGCCAGTAGTATAGATCAGGTCTTACGTTCTGGAAACACCATATATTTT.

CDR3 protein: CASSANLQVANEKLFF. The CDR3 bases are TGTGCCAGCAGTGCAAACCTACAGGTTGCCAATGAAAAACTGTTTTTT. The chain links TRBV6-1 to TRBJ1-4; possible D gene TRBD1, 5 bases. CDR1 is MNHNS and CDR2 is SASEGT in the germline V gene. This CDR3 has 16 residues. The V end was cut by 4 bases, the J end by 5 bases, with 17 bases between.

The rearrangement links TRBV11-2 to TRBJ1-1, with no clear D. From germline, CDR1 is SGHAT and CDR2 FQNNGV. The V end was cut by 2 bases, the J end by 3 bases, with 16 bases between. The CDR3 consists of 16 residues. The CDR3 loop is CASSLRRQPKDTEAFF. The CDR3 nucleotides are TGTGCCAGCAGCTTACGACGACAACCAAAGGACACTGAAGCTTTCTTT.